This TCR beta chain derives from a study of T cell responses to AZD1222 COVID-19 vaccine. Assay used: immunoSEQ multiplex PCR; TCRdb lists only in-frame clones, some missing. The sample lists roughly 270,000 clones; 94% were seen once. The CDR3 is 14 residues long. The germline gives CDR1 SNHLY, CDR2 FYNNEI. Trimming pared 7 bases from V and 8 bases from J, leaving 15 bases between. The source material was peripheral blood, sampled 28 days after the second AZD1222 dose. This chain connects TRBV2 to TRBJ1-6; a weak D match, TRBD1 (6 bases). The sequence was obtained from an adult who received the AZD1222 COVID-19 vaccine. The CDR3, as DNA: TGTGCCAGCACTTGGGGGCCAGACGATTCACCCCTCCACTTT. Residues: CASTWGPDDSPLHF.